These T cell receptor beta chains were read from a single sample in a study of beta chain features in type 1 diabetes. Sequencing used immunoSEQ multiplex PCR; TCRdb keeps in-frame clones, though not all of them. The sample has hundreds of thousands of clones, roughly 13% seen once. Sequenced: naive CD4+ T cells from blood. All receptors come from a man in his thirties or forties with type 1 diabetes. Both conserved end residues are part of each CDR3. Each record gives: D gene, clone size, V gene, J gene, CDR3 length, CDR3 DNA, CDR3 protein. A D gene is named only where the DNA matches it firmly. A clone size is listed for some rows: how often the clone was seen (once, few, many), or a class if it is expanded.

.,.,TRBV6-6,TRBJ2-7,14,TGTGCCAGCAGCGCCGGACAGATCCCCTACGAGCAGTACTTC,CASSAGQIPYEQYF
TRBD1,few,TRBV18,TRBJ1-2,14,TGTGCCAGCTCAACGGCGGACAGGGATTATGGCTACACCTTC,CASSTADRDYGYTF
.,few,TRBV28,TRBJ2-3,13,TGTGCCAGCAGTTTATCTGCGACAGATACGCAGTATTTT,CASSLSATDTQYF
TRBD2,few,TRBV7-3,TRBJ2-1,15,TGTGCCAGCAGCTTGGGGGCTAGCGGGAGCAATGAGCAGTTCTTC,CASSLGASGSNEQFF
.,.,TRBV18,TRBJ2-7,13,TGTGCCAGCTCATCGGACAGTTCCTACGAGCAGTACTTC,CASSSDSSYEQYF
TRBD1,.,TRBV2,TRBJ2-3,14,TGTGCCAGCAGCCAGGGGACAGGAATATTTGCGCAGTATTTT,CASSQGTGIFAQYF
TRBD1,few,TRBV27,TRBJ2-7,15,TGTGCCAGCAGTTTACAGACAGGGGGCAGGTACGAGCAGTACTTC,CASSLQTGGRYEQYF
.,.,TRBV7-2,TRBJ2-3,15,TGTGCCAGCAGCTCCTACGGGACTCCTGGGGATACGCAGTATTTT,CASSSYGTPGDTQYF
.,.,TRBV12-5,TRBJ2-7,13,TGTGCTAGTGGGTCCTCCGGGGTAGGCGAGCAGTACTTC,CASGSSGVGEQYF
TRBD1,few,TRBV18,TRBJ1-1,14,TGTGCCAGCTCACCCATGACAGGGTACACTGAAGCTTTCTTT,CASSPMTGYTEAFF
TRBD1,few,TRBV7-9,TRBJ2-2,15,TGTGCCAGCAGCTCTGGGACAGGTCCGACCGGGGAGCTGTTTTTT,CASSSGTGPTGELFF
.,few,TRBV7-9,TRBJ1-2,13,TGTGCCAGCAGCTTAGGAGGTCATCACGGCTACACCTTC,CASSLGGHHGYTF
TRBD1,few,TRBV2,TRBJ1-5,12,TGTGCCAGCACAGGGGGCGTGGAGCCCCAGCATTTT,CASTGGVEPQHF
.,few,TRBV28,TRBJ2-5,15,TGTGCCAGCAGCCCCGCCGGCGGGGCACAAGAGACCCAGTACTTC,CASSPAGGAQETQYF
TRBD2,.,TRBV10-2,TRBJ2-3,15,TGCGCCAGCAGTGAGGCTAGCGGGAGGCCAGATACGCAGTATTTT,CASSEASGRPDTQYF
.,.,TRBV9,TRBJ2-1,15,TGTGCCAGCAGCCCCCGCCAGGGAGGAAGTGATGAGCAGTTCTTC,CASSPRQGGSDEQFF
.,.,TRBV11-2,TRBJ2-2,11,TGTGCCAGCAGCCATTCCGGGGAGCTGTTTTTT,CASSHSGELFF
.,few,TRBV5-4,TRBJ2-4,16,TGTGCCAGCAGCCCGGGACACCAAGTAGCCAAAAACATTCAGTACTTC,CASSPGHQVAKNIQYF
TRBD2,.,TRBV9,TRBJ2-5,15,TGTGCCAGCAGCGTTGGGCTAGCGGTCCAAGAGACCCAGTACTTC,CASSVGLAVQETQYF
TRBD1,.,TRBV4-3,TRBJ2-5,16,TGCGCCAGCAGCAGAAACAGGGGCCGAACCCGGGAGACCCAGTACTTC,CASSRNRGRTRETQYF
.,few,TRBV7-3,TRBJ1-1,17,TGTGCCAGCAGCTTAAACGGAGGGCAGGGAAGATCGACTGAAGCTTTCTTT,CASSLNGGQGRSTEAFF
TRBD1,few,TRBV6-4,TRBJ1-2,13,TGTGCCAGCAGTGGACAGGGGAGAAGAGGCTACACCTTC,CASSGQGRRGYTF
TRBD1,.,TRBV9,TRBJ2-1,14,TGTGCCAGCAGTCGCGCAGGGGGACGCAATGAGCAGTTCTTC,CASSRAGGRNEQFF
TRBD1,few,TRBV7-9,TRBJ1-1,14,TGTGCCAGCAGCCCTGGACAGGGCGACACTGAAGCTTTCTTT,CASSPGQGDTEAFF
TRBD2,.,TRBV4-1,TRBJ2-1,17,TGCGCCAGCAGCCAAGATTTAGCGGGACGGGCCTACAATGAGCAGTTCTTC,CASSQDLAGRAYNEQFF
TRBD2,.,TRBV9,TRBJ2-1,14,TGTGCCAGCAGCGTGGCTAGCGGCTACAATGAGCAGTTCTTC,CASSVASGYNEQFF
TRBD1,few,TRBV6-4,TRBJ2-1,15,TGTGCCAGCAGTCAAACAGGGGGCTTGCCCAATGAGCAGTTCTTC,CASSQTGGLPNEQFF
.,.,TRBV7-9,TRBJ2-2,15,TGTGCCAGCAGCTTAGAGGGAGGCGGCACCGGGGAGCTGTTTTTT,CASSLEGGGTGELFF
.,few,TRBV11-3,TRBJ1-1,12,TGTGCCAGCAGCCCCCAGGGCACTGAAGCTTTCTTT,CASSPQGTEAFF
.,.,TRBV9,TRBJ1-5,13,TGTGCCACCCTGCTCCGGACTGGAGGGCCCCAGCATTTT,CATLLRTGGPQHF
TRBD2,.,TRBV30,TRBJ2-3,15,TGTGCCTGGGCAGTTTGGAGCGGGAGAACAGATACGCAGTATTTT,CAWAVWSGRTDTQYF
.,.,TRBV2,TRBJ1-4,15,TGTGCCAGCAGTGAAAGCTGGGGGCAACATGAAAAACTGTTTTTT,CASSESWGQHEKLFF
.,.,TRBV4-2,TRBJ2-5,14,TGTGCCAGCAGCCAAGAGCTGGTCGGGGAGACCCAGTACTTC,CASSQELVGETQYF
TRBD2,few,TRBV7-2,TRBJ2-5,14,TGTGCCAGCAGTCCAGGCGGGGGGGCGAAGACCCAGTACTTC,CASSPGGGAKTQYF
.,few,TRBV28,TRBJ1-2,12,TGTGCCAGCAGCCCAGGGAACTATGGCTACACCTTC,CASSPGNYGYTF
TRBD2,.,TRBV4-2,TRBJ2-7,15,TGTGCCAGCAGTTCAGGGACTAGCGGGATGGGCGAGCAGTACTTC,CASSSGTSGMGEQYF
TRBD1,.,TRBV6-4,TRBJ2-1,15,TGTGCCAGCAGTGACGTAGCAGGGGGCTACAATGAGCAGTTCTTC,CASSDVAGGYNEQFF
.,.,TRBV30,TRBJ2-6,13,TGTGCCTGGAGTGATGGGCCCCCCAACGTCCTGACTTTC,CAWSDGPPNVLTF
TRBD1,few,TRBV5-1,TRBJ2-5,15,TGCGCCAGCAGCTCAAACAGGGGGCGACAAGAGACCCAGTACTTC,CASSSNRGRQETQYF
.,few,TRBV5-1,TRBJ1-1,13,TGCGCCAGCAGCTTAGGACTCGGGACTGAAGCTTTCTTT,CASSLGLGTEAFF
.,few,TRBV7-2,TRBJ2-1,15,TGTGCCAGCAGCTTAGCGTCGGTCTCCTACAATGAGCAGTTCTTC,CASSLASVSYNEQFF
TRBD1,.,TRBV2,TRBJ2-7,17,TGTGCCAGCAGGCCCGGGACAGGGGGCGCGAAGTCCTACGAGCAGTACTTC,CASRPGTGGAKSYEQYF
TRBD2,.,TRBV30,TRBJ2-3,15,TGTGCCTCTGAACCGGGACTAGCGTTCACAGATACGCAGTATTTT,CASEPGLAFTDTQYF